This is a list of T cell receptor beta chains from one sample in a study of cytomegalovirus exposure and HLA in healthy donors. Using immunoSEQ multiplex PCR, the repertoire was profiled, and TCRdb retains in-frame clones only, with some absent. Seen here are about 160,000 clones, about 80% observed once, and the top ten hold around 2%. Material for sequencing was PBMCs. The receptors come from a man aged 50 to 59 in good health and CMV-seropositive. The CDR3 runs from the conserved cysteine through the conserved F or W. A D gene is named only where the DNA matches it firmly. Some rows have no size entry. The others give once, few or many, or a class for an expanded clone.

d_call: NA; clone_size: NA; v_call: TRBV5-4; j_call: TRBJ2-7; cdr3_aa: CASSHTPAYEQYF; cdr3_nt: TGTGCCAGCAGTCACACGCCCGCCTACGAGCAGTACTTC
d_call: NA; clone_size: few; v_call: TRBV12-2; j_call: TRBJ2-7; cdr3_aa: CASRLGVGGHYEQYF; cdr3_nt: TGTGCAAGTCGCTTAGGTGTCGGGGGGCACTACGAGCAGTACTTC
d_call: TRBD2; clone_size: NA; v_call: TRBV10-3; j_call: TRBJ2-7; cdr3_aa: CAISEGLAYEQYF; cdr3_nt: TGTGCCATCAGTGAGGGACTAGCCTACGAGCAGTACTTC
d_call: NA; clone_size: NA; v_call: TRBV25-1; j_call: TRBJ1-1; cdr3_aa: CASSEYGGAEAFF; cdr3_nt: TGTGCCAGCAGTGAATACGGCGGGGCTGAAGCTTTCTTT
d_call: NA; clone_size: NA; v_call: TRBV30; j_call: TRBJ1-5; cdr3_aa: CAGGLGGSNQPQHF; cdr3_nt: TGTGCCGGAGGGCTGGGGGGAAGCAATCAGCCCCAGCATTTT
d_call: NA; clone_size: NA; v_call: TRBV9; j_call: TRBJ2-3; cdr3_aa: CASSVEAGRYTDTQYF; cdr3_nt: TGTGCCAGCAGCGTAGAGGCGGGGCGTTACACAGATACGCAGTATTTT
d_call: TRBD1; clone_size: NA; v_call: TRBV10-3; j_call: TRBJ1-1; cdr3_aa: CAISMTGQATMAFF; cdr3_nt: TGTGCCATCAGCATGACGGGACAGGCGACAATGGCTTTCTTT
d_call: TRBD1; clone_size: NA; v_call: TRBV4-1; j_call: TRBJ2-3; cdr3_aa: CASSRTGISDTQYF; cdr3_nt: TGCGCCAGCAGCCGGACAGGGATCTCAGATACGCAGTATTTT
d_call: TRBD1; clone_size: few; v_call: TRBV5-1; j_call: TRBJ1-2; cdr3_aa: CASSLVGQGAPNYGYTF; cdr3_nt: TGCGCCAGCAGCTTGGTTGGACAGGGGGCTCCTAACTATGGCTACACCTTC
d_call: TRBD1; clone_size: once; v_call: TRBV5-1; j_call: TRBJ1-3; cdr3_aa: CASSPSGTEGNTIYF; cdr3_nt: TGCGCCAGCAGCCCATCCGGGACAGAGGGAAACACCATATATTTT
d_call: TRBD1; clone_size: NA; v_call: TRBV5-1; j_call: TRBJ2-5; cdr3_aa: CASSPGQGRETQYF; cdr3_nt: TGCGCCAGCAGTCCCGGACAGGGGCGAGAGACCCAGTACTTC
d_call: NA; clone_size: NA; v_call: TRBV5-4; j_call: TRBJ1-5; cdr3_aa: CASSLEAGLDQPQHF; cdr3_nt: TGTGCCAGCAGCTTGGAGGCAGGGCTTGATCAGCCCCAGCATTTT
d_call: NA; clone_size: NA; v_call: TRBV11-2; j_call: TRBJ2-3; cdr3_aa: CASSSYLMAGPTDTQYF; cdr3_nt: TGTGCCAGCAGCTCCTACTTAATGGCGGGGCCCACAGATACGCAGTATTTT
d_call: TRBD2; clone_size: NA; v_call: TRBV18; j_call: TRBJ2-1; cdr3_aa: CASSPTTGTSGYNEQFF; cdr3_nt: TGTGCCAGCTCACCCACAACCGGGACTAGCGGTTACAATGAGCAGTTCTTC
d_call: NA; clone_size: NA; v_call: TRBV9; j_call: TRBJ2-7; cdr3_aa: CASSLTPGSTYEQYF; cdr3_nt: TGTGCCAGCAGCCTCACCCCAGGTTCAACCTACGAGCAGTACTTC
d_call: NA; clone_size: NA; v_call: TRBV7-7; j_call: TRBJ2-1; cdr3_aa: CASSLTERTYNEQFF; cdr3_nt: TGTGCTAGCAGCTTAACTGAGAGAACCTACAATGAGCAGTTCTTC
d_call: NA; clone_size: NA; v_call: TRBV5-1; j_call: TRBJ1-6; cdr3_aa: CASSLTYGGVYSPLHF; cdr3_nt: TGCGCCAGCAGCTTGACCTATGGGGGGGTTTATTCACCCCTCCACTTT
d_call: TRBD1; clone_size: NA; v_call: TRBV6-5; j_call: TRBJ2-3; cdr3_aa: CASNPTGVTDTQYF; cdr3_nt: TGTGCCAGCAACCCGACAGGGGTCACAGATACGCAGTATTTT
d_call: TRBD2; clone_size: NA; v_call: TRBV2; j_call: TRBJ2-1; cdr3_aa: CASRSGGGNEQFF; cdr3_nt: TGTGCCAGCCGGAGCGGGGGTGGGAATGAGCAGTTCTTC
d_call: NA; clone_size: NA; v_call: TRBV20-1; j_call: TRBJ1-2; cdr3_aa: CSASNGYTF; cdr3_nt: TGCAGTGCTAGTAATGGCTACACCTTC
d_call: TRBD2; clone_size: NA; v_call: TRBV5-8; j_call: TRBJ2-1; cdr3_aa: CASSPRLAAQFF; cdr3_nt: TGTGCCAGCAGCCCCCGCCTAGCGGCGCAGTTCTTC
d_call: NA; clone_size: NA; v_call: TRBV6-6; j_call: TRBJ2-7; cdr3_aa: CASSYRSEGSYEQYF; cdr3_nt: TGTGCCAGCAGTTACCGTAGCGAGGGCTCCTACGAGCAGTACTTC
d_call: TRBD1; clone_size: NA; v_call: TRBV12-5; j_call: TRBJ2-5; cdr3_aa: CASGSSRQGKVGETQYF; cdr3_nt: TGTGCTAGTGGTTCCAGCCGACAGGGGAAGGTAGGAGAGACCCAGTACTTC
d_call: TRBD2; clone_size: NA; v_call: TRBV5-4; j_call: TRBJ2-7; cdr3_aa: CASRGEGEQYF; cdr3_nt: TGTGCCAGCAGGGGGGAGGGCGAGCAGTACTTC
d_call: TRBD1; clone_size: NA; v_call: TRBV28; j_call: TRBJ2-7; cdr3_aa: CASSTPAGGIYEQYF; cdr3_nt: TGTGCCAGCAGTACCCCGGCAGGGGGTATCTACGAGCAGTACTTC
d_call: TRBD1; clone_size: NA; v_call: TRBV28; j_call: TRBJ1-4; cdr3_aa: CASSTSGQVREKLFF; cdr3_nt: TGTGCCAGCAGTACCTCGGGACAGGTGCGTGAAAAACTGTTTTTT
d_call: TRBD2; clone_size: NA; v_call: TRBV6-5; j_call: TRBJ2-5; cdr3_aa: CASSYEGGGAVETQYF; cdr3_nt: TGTGCCAGCAGTTACGAGGGCGGGGGGGCGGTGGAGACCCAGTACTTC
d_call: TRBD1; clone_size: NA; v_call: TRBV9; j_call: TRBJ2-1; cdr3_aa: CASSRDSVPYNEQFF; cdr3_nt: TGTGCCAGCAGCCGGGACAGTGTCCCCTACAATGAGCAGTTCTTC
d_call: NA; clone_size: once; v_call: TRBV4-3; j_call: TRBJ1-5; cdr3_aa: CASSQDPQGNQPQHF; cdr3_nt: TGCGCCAGCAGCCAAGATCCGCAGGGTAACCAGCCCCAGCATTTT
d_call: TRBD2; clone_size: NA; v_call: TRBV19; j_call: TRBJ2-2; cdr3_aa: CAISGGFNTGELFF; cdr3_nt: TGTGCCATCAGCGGGGGGTTCAACACCGGGGAGCTGTTTTTT
d_call: TRBD1; clone_size: NA; v_call: TRBV7-6; j_call: TRBJ2-7; cdr3_aa: CASSRRTGLNEQYF; cdr3_nt: TGTGCCAGCAGCCGCCGGACAGGGCTGAACGAGCAGTACTTC
d_call: NA; clone_size: NA; v_call: TRBV11-3; j_call: TRBJ1-1; cdr3_aa: CASSLGGGNTEAFF; cdr3_nt: TGTGCCAGCAGCTTGGGGGGTGGGAACACTGAAGCTTTCTTT
d_call: TRBD1; clone_size: NA; v_call: TRBV27; j_call: TRBJ1-5; cdr3_aa: CASSSRQGLQPQHF; cdr3_nt: TGTGCCAGCAGTTCCCGACAGGGCCTACAGCCCCAGCATTTT
d_call: NA; clone_size: NA; v_call: TRBV11-2; j_call: TRBJ2-7; cdr3_aa: CASSLNHRDYEQYF; cdr3_nt: TGTGCCAGCAGCTTAAACCACAGAGACTACGAGCAGTACTTC
d_call: NA; clone_size: NA; v_call: TRBV18; j_call: TRBJ1-2; cdr3_aa: CASSPGLTQPIYGYTF; cdr3_nt: TGTGCCAGCTCACCCGGTCTGACACAACCTATCTATGGCTACACCTTC
d_call: TRBD1; clone_size: NA; v_call: TRBV28; j_call: TRBJ1-2; cdr3_aa: CASSLMPGQGARGYTF; cdr3_nt: TGTGCCAGCAGTTTAATGCCGGGACAGGGGGCGAGAGGCTACACCTTC